The present T cell receptor beta chain was sequenced within a study of OX40 agonist ivuxolimab in advanced cancers. Measured with immunoSEQ multiplex PCR; TCRdb has only the in-frame clones, and not every one. The table records 60,000 to 70,000 clones, 83% of them present only once. CDR3 length: 13 residues. V was clipped by 1 base and J by 4 bases; unmatched bases: 1. CDR1 KGHSH and CDR2 LQKENI come from the germline V gene. This clone occurred once. The V and J genes are TRBV18 and TRBJ2-7, with 7 bases identical to TRBD1. This sample comprised CD4+ or CD8+ T cells sorted from blood, obtained in a trial of the OX40 agonist ivuxolimab. This TCR was recovered from an adult with an advanced solid tumor such as melanoma, head and neck, liver or kidney cancer. The CDR3 DNA is TGTGCCAGCTCACCACAGGGGGCGTACGAGCAGTACTTC. Its translation is CASSPQGAYEQYF.